The sequence of this T cell receptor (beta chain) was determined in a study of metastatic and nonmetastatic thyroid tumors (dated by TCRdb to the early 2020s). Concerning the study at large: Repertoires were compared across peripheral blood and tumor or nodule tissue samples from malignant and benign thyroid patients.

Per the germline V gene (reference sequence), GTSNPN is the CDR1 and SVGIG is the CDR2. The CDR3 goes from the cysteine to the phenylalanine over 18 residues. The kept DNA is CDR3 alone, 54 bases in frame from the first base. V is reduced by 0 bases and J by 0 bases, leaving a spacing of 18 bases between them. This clone was seen just once. Its antigen is not yet known. Per-base qualities were not stored, and no clone one base away is much larger. Evidence from a single read is weak. Library generation was performed with PCR. This sample was sequenced with an Illumina HiSeq 4000. High-throughput sequencing was used to profile the TCR beta-chain CDR3 region of every patient. The paper's data handling went like this. The researchers built a classifier to tell apart papillary thyroid cancer patients with distant metastasis, based on CDR3 differences among clinicopathological groups. To measure repertoire diversity the researchers used the Shannon index, while the Morisita-Horn index served to gauge how similar the tumor and blood repertoires were. In TCRdb, the public reads were trimmed at Q25 with fastp and aligned with MiXCR, with productive beta chains retained. The V and J calls follow TCRdb's processing rather than the paper's. Recorded for this sample are about 7,000 clones; about 37% of them occurred a single time. Of the sample, 40% falls within the top ten clones.

None of the patients had been given any treatment before thyroid surgery. Using T-cell receptor beta sequencing, the study looked back at clinical samples from patients collected from the early 2010s to the late 2010s. The research as a whole found: In both blood and tumor samples, TCR beta diversity was reported to be significantly higher in malignant tumors than in benign nodules.

The V and J segments used are TRBV30 and TRBJ1-3; the D gene is unclear. The sequencing input was tumor tissue. The receptor's source is a female donor with papillary thyroid cancer or a benign thyroid nodule (not recorded which). Some clones in this sample may be carry-over from other donors' samples. The CDR3 has the sequence CAWSVRSAARFSGNTIYF. The nucleotides are TGTGCCTGGAGTGTACGGTCGGCGGCGAGGTTCTCTGGAAACACCATATATTTT.